The 26 T cell receptor beta chains below were found in one sample sequenced in a study of blood T cell repertoires in COVID-19. The method was immunoSEQ multiplex PCR; TCRdb's version includes in-frame clones alone and lacks a portion of them. Counted here are about 250,000 clones, around four fifths occurring once; the ten biggest clones make up more than 6%. Sequencing was done on a sample of peripheral blood. The receptors come from a woman aged 55-69 years with active or convalescent COVID-19.

This chain uses TRBV4-2 with TRBJ2-5; 15 nucleotides agree with TRBD2. Germline V lookup: CDR1 LGHNA, CDR2 YNFKEQ. The V and J ends lost 4 bases and 5 bases, in that order; junction bases with no gene match: 5. This CDR3 has 16 residues. This CDR3 is CASSPRTSGGDETQYF. CDR3 DNA sequence: TGTGCCAGCAGCCCGAGGACTAGCGGGGGGGATGAGACCCAGTACTTC.

Only a few counts were recorded for this clone. Distinct nucleotide sequences in the sample also encode this CDR3. The J gene is TRBJ1-3, the V gene TRBV29-1; TRBD1 aligns across 9 bases. Losses at the gene ends were 3 bases for V and 4 bases for J; bases not matched to a gene: 4. This CDR3 has 14 residues. Germline assignment: CDR1 SQVTM and CDR2 ANQGSEA. CDR3 sequence (DNA): TGCAGCGTTGAGGGGGGACAGGGAGGAAACACCATATATTTT. It encodes CSVEGGQGGNTIYF. Full variable domain (outside the CDR3, taken from reference TRBV29-1 and TRBJ1-3): SAVISQKPSRDICQRGTSLTIQCQVDSQVTMMFWYRQQPGQSLTLIATANQGSEATYESGFVIDKFPISRPNLTFSTLTVSNMSPEDSSIYLCSVEGGQGGNTIYFGEGSWLTVV.

The rearrangement joins TRBV18 to TRBJ1-3, with 7 positions matching TRBD1. V gave up 0 bases and J gave up 5 bases; unmatched junction bases: 1. The CDR3 extends over 14 amino acids. Germline CDR1 KGHSH, CDR2 LQKENI. This chain's CDR3 is CASSPPTGRNTIYF. The CDR3 DNA sequence: TGTGCCAGCTCACCACCGACAGGGCGAAACACCATATATTTT. Full variable domain (outside the CDR3, taken from reference TRBV18 and TRBJ1-3): NAGVMQNPRHLVRRRGQEARLRCSPMKGHSHVYWYRQLPEEGLKFMVYLQKENIIDESGMPKERFSAEFPKEGPSILRIQQVVRGDSAAYFCASSPPTGRNTIYFGEGSWLTVV.

The chain couples TRBV29-1 to TRBJ1-3; D may be TRBD1 (5 bases). Germline V gives CDR1 SQVTM, CDR2 ANQGSEA. The V end lost 0 bases, the J end lost 4 bases, and 16 bases lay between the germline ends. This CDR3 comprises 16 residues. For the CDR3, the DNA is TGCAGCGTTGAAGACCGGGGGATTTCTCCGGGAAACACCATATATTTT. It specifies CSVEDRGISPGNTIYF.

The rearrangement links TRBV18 to TRBJ2-7; the match to TRBD1 covers 9 bases. Germline assignment: CDR1 KGHSH and CDR2 LQKENI. Trimming removed 6 bases from V and 2 bases from J; junction bases left unmatched: 5. The length of the CDR3 is 14 residues. CDR3 sequence: CASSSGQGTYEQYF. DNA for the CDR3: TGTGCCAGCTCTTCGGGACAGGGAACCTACGAGCAGTACTTC.

This clone came up once. This CDR3 is CATSRDPGGVSQPQHF. The CDR3 bases are TGTGCCACCAGCAGAGATCCAGGGGGCGTGAGTCAGCCCCAGCATTTT. V is TRBV15 and J is TRBJ1-5; 8 bases are shared with TRBD1. The junction had 7 bases not matched to a gene; V was cut back by 0 bases and J by 6 bases. The CDR3 has 16 residues. CDR1 and CDR2 (germline): LNHNV, YYDKDF (reference sequence).

Notes on this clone: One end of the junction is discordant with germline, which a read error may explain. V gene TRBV6-1 combines with J gene TRBJ2-1; 7 nucleotides agree with TRBD1. This CDR3 spans 13 amino acids. Germline assignment: CDR1 MNHNS and CDR2 SASEGT. Written as DNA, the CDR3 is TGTGCCAGCAGTGAAATAGGAGTCGACAGGGAGATCTTC. This gives the protein CASSEIGVDREIF.

This clone was seen only a few times. The rearrangement links TRBV29-1 to TRBJ2-5; D perhaps matches TRBD2 (6 bases). Trimming removed 4 bases from V and 4 bases from J, with 13 bases in between. The CDR3 loop spans 13 amino acids. CDR1 is SQVTM and CDR2 is ANQGSEA in the germline V gene. This CDR3 reads CSVAVLATETQYF. The CDR3 region has the DNA TGCAGCGTTGCTGTACTAGCAACAGAGACCCAGTACTTC.

This clone was counted between two and nine times. The sample carries other DNA sequences with the same CDR3. The genes are TRBV6-5 and TRBJ2-2, with D perhaps TRBD2 (5 bases). This CDR3 contains 14 residues. V was clipped by 2 bases and J by 5 bases, with 9 bases between them. Per germline, CDR1 MNHEY and CDR2 SVGAGI. The CDR3 region is CASSYDSGTGELFF. The DNA of the CDR3 is TGTGCCAGCAGTTACGATTCGGGGACCGGGGAGCTGTTTTTT.

The chain employs TRBV7-8 and TRBJ2-1; TRBD1 is a possible D gene (6 bases). V lost 1 base and J lost 9, with 16 bases in between. Germline V gene sequence: CDR1 SGHVS, CDR2 FQNEAQ. This CDR3 has 15 amino acids. The DNA for the CDR3 is TGTGCCAGCAGCTTAGACAGGGCGGAGGCCAGTGAGCAGTTCTTC. It translates to CASSLDRAEASEQFF.

The chain recombines TRBV3-1 (or the pseudogene TRBV3-2) with TRBJ2-7, with 8 bases that match TRBD1. After removal of 5 bases from V and 5 bases from J, the junction contained 8 bases not matched to a gene. This CDR3 region has 14 residues. From germline, CDR1 is LGHDT and CDR2 YNNKEL (reference sequence). CDR3 coding DNA: TGTGCCAGCAGCGCCCGGGACAGGTTCGACGAGCAGTACTTC. It yields the protein CASSARDRFDEQYF.

The V call is TRBV6-5, the J call TRBJ2-1; D may be TRBD1 (6 bases). Germline CDR1 MNHEY, CDR2 SVGAGI. The CDR3 is made up of 14 amino acids. V was pared by 6 bases and J by 4 bases, with 13 bases between. The CDR3 region has the DNA TGTGCCAGCAGCGGACAGATGATGTACAATGAGCAGTTCTTC. Encoded protein: CASSGQMMYNEQFF.

V and J are TRBV28 and TRBJ1-6; possible D gene TRBD1, 5 bases. The CDR3 has 14 residues. The V gene's germline CDR1 is MDHEN and CDR2 SYDVKM. V shed 6 bases and J shed 8 bases, with 14 bases lying between them. The CDR3 loop is CASSTGTVDSPLHF. DNA of the CDR3: TGTGCCAGCAGCACCGGGACTGTGGATTCACCCCTCCACTTT.

The chain couples TRBV7-9 to TRBJ2-2; no clear D. CDR3 length equals 15 residues. V was shortened by 5 bases and J by 4 bases, with 14 bases between the two germline ends. CDR1 and CDR2 from the germline V gene are SEHNR and FQNEAQ (reference sequence). Written as DNA, the CDR3 is TGTGCCAGCAGCCTTCGCAGTCCGCCCACCGGGGAGCTGTTTTTT. This sequence encodes CASSLRSPPTGELFF.

The rearrangement joins TRBV6-6 to TRBJ1-1; D is unclear. CDR3 length: 14 amino acids. V was shortened by 0 bases and J by 5 bases, with 10 bases between the two germline ends. Germline assignment: CDR1 MNHNY and CDR2 SVGAGI (reference sequence). The CDR3 region is CASSYSVSRTEAFF. In nucleotides, the CDR3 is TGTGCCAGCAGTTACTCAGTGAGTCGGACTGAAGCTTTCTTT.

This chain links TRBV11-1 with TRBJ1-2; D is ambiguous. Germline V gene sequence: CDR1 SGHAT, CDR2 FQDESV (reference sequence). CDR3 size: 13 residues. Trimming cost V 3 bases and J 3 bases, with 8 bases left between them. The CDR3 DNA sequence: TGTGCCAGCAGCTTCGACGGGTACTATGGCTACACCTTC. This sequence encodes CASSFDGYYGYTF.

This clone was seen a handful of times. The chain carries TRBV12-3 or TRBV12-4 and TRBJ1-2; TRBD1 agrees at 9 bases. Trimming at V came to 5 bases and at J to 6 bases, leaving 1 base not matched to a gene. The CDR3 contains 12 residues. CDR3 residues: CASSTGGNGYTF. The DNA for the CDR3 is TGTGCCAGCAGTACAGGGGGCAATGGCTACACCTTC.

The CDR3 region is CASSESGGYEQFF. The CDR3 DNA reads as TGCGCCAGCAGTGAGTCAGGGGGCTATGAGCAGTTCTTC. The J gene is TRBJ2-1, the V gene TRBV10-1; 7 nucleotides line up with TRBD1. After removal of 0 bases from V and 8 bases from J, the junction contained 1 base not matched to a gene. CDR1 is WNHNN, CDR2 SYGVQD, per germline (reference sequence). The CDR3 contains 13 residues.

V gene TRBV15 combines with J gene TRBJ1-2; D remains unclear. The CDR3 runs to 16 residues. Trimming shortened V by 0 bases and J by 4 bases, and 15 bases separated the two germline ends. Germline CDR1 LNHNV, CDR2 YYDKDF (reference sequence). The CDR3 reads CATSRDPPDKSYGYTF. The CDR3 coding sequence is TGTGCCACCAGCAGAGATCCCCCCGACAAATCCTATGGCTACACCTTC.

The chain is built from TRBV24-1 and TRBJ2-1, with D perhaps matching TRBD1 (6 bases). V was clipped by 8 bases and J by 6 bases, with 13 bases between them. CDR3 size: 13 residues. Germline CDR1 and CDR2: KGHDR and SFDVKD. The CDR3 DNA follows: TGTGCCACCAAGGACAGCTGGGGCAATGAGCAGTTCTTC. The encoded protein is CATKDSWGNEQFF.

This chain's CDR3 is CASSIRRVGAFF. CDR3 coding DNA: TGTGCCAGTAGTATAAGGAGGGTGGGAGCTTTCTTT. The chain couples TRBV19 to TRBJ1-1; D not resolved. Germline V gives CDR1 LNHDA, CDR2 SQIVND (reference sequence). The CDR3 sequence is 12 residues long. V was trimmed by 2 bases and J by 10 bases, leaving 11 bases between them.

This clone was seen only once. The genes are TRBV7-9 and TRBJ1-2; 7 nucleotides align to TRBD1. The CDR3 is 16 residues long. Germline V lookup: CDR1 SEHNR, CDR2 FQNEAQ (reference sequence). The trim removed 1 base at V and 0 bases at J, leaving 5 bases unmatched. CDR3 DNA sequence: TGTGCCAGCAGCTTAGTTGGACAGGAAGCTAACTATGGCTACACCTTC. It encodes CASSLVGQEANYGYTF.

This clone has only a few counts. The chain uses TRBV30 and TRBJ2-7; perhaps TRBD2 as D (6 bases). Germline CDR1 is GTSNPN and CDR2 is SVGIG (reference sequence). The V end was cut by 0 bases, the J end by 3 bases, with 12 bases between. The CDR3 consists of 14 residues. CDR3 protein: CAWSVRGAVYEQYF. As DNA, the CDR3 is TGTGCCTGGAGTGTTCGCGGGGCAGTCTACGAGCAGTACTTC. Drawing the rest from reference TRBV30 and TRBJ2-7, the complete variable domain is SQTIHQWPATLVQPVGSPLSLECTVEGTSNPNLYWYRQAAGRGLQLLFYSVGIGQISSEVPQNLSASRPQDRQFILSSKKLLLSDSGFYLCAWSVRGAVYEQYFGPGTRLTVT.

There are a few counts of this clone. J is TRBJ1-5 and V is TRBV9; no clear D. The germline V gene has CDR1 SGDLS and CDR2 YYNGEE. V lost 1 base to trimming and J lost 1 base, with 15 bases between them. The CDR3 contains 17 residues. CDR3 in DNA: TGTGCCAGCAGCGTAAACCCGTCGGTAACGAGCAATCAGCCCCAGCATTTT. Translation: CASSVNPSVTSNQPQHF.

The CDR3 here is CASSTPTSGKSSYEQYF. The CDR3 DNA sequence: TGCGCCAGCAGCACTCCGACTAGCGGGAAAAGCTCCTACGAGCAGTACTTC. This chain connects TRBV5-1 to TRBJ2-7; 11 bases fit TRBD2. Trimming removed 4 bases from V and 0 bases from J; junction bases left unmatched: 9. Germline V gene lookup returns CDR1 SGHRS and CDR2 YFSETQ. There are 17 residues in the CDR3.

J is TRBJ1-1 and V is TRBV28; TRBD1 agrees at 11 bases. Germline V gene lookup returns CDR1 MDHEN and CDR2 SYDVKM. This CDR3 is 14 amino acids long. The CDR3 coding sequence is TGTGCTTTGCAGGGGACAGGGGGGAACACTGAAGCTTTCTTT. The encoded protein is CALQGTGGNTEAFF.